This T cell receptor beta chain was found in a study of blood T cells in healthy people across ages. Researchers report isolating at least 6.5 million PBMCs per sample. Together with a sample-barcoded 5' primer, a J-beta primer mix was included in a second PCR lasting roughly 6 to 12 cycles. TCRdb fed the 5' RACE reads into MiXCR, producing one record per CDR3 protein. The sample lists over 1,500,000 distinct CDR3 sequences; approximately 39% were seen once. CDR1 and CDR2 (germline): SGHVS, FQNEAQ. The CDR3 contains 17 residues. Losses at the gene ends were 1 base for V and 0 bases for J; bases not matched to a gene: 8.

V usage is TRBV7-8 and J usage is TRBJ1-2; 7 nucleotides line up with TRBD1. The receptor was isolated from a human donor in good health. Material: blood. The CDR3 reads CASSLDQWTGPNYGYTF. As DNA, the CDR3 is TGTGCCAGCAGCTTAGATCAGTGGACAGGCCCTAACTATGGCTACACCTTC.